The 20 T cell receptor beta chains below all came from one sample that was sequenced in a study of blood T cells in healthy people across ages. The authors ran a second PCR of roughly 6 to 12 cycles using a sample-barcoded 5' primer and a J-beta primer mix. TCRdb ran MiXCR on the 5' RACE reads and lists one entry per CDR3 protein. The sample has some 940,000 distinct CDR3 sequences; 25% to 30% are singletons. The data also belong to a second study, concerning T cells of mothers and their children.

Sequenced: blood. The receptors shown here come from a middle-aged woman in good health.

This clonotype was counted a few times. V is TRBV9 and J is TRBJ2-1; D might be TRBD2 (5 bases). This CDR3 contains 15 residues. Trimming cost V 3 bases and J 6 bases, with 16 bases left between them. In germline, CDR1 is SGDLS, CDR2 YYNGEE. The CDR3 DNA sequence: TGTGCCAGCAGCGAACGGCCTAGCTCCATCAATGAGCAGTTCTTC. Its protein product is CASSERPSSINEQFF.

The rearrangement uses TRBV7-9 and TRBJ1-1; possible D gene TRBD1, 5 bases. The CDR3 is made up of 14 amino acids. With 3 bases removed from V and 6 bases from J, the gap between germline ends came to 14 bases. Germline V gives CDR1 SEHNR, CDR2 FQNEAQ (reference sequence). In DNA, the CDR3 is TGTGCCAGCAGCTTTAGAGGGGAGCGGGCTGAAGCTTTCTTT. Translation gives CASSFRGERAEAFF.

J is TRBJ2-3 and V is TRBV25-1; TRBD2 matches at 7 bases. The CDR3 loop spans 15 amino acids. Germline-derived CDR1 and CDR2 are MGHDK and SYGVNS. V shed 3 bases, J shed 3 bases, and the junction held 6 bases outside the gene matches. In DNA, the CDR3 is TGTGCCAGCAGTGACGCGGGGGAGATTACAGATACGCAGTATTTT. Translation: CASSDAGEITDTQYF.

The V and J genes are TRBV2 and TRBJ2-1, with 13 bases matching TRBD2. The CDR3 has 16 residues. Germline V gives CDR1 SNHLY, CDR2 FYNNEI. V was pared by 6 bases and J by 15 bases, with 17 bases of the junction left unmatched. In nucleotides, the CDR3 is TGTGCCAGCAGCCTAGAGGGACTACTAGCGGGGGGGCCGGGGTTCTTC. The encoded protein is CASSLEGLLAGGPGFF.

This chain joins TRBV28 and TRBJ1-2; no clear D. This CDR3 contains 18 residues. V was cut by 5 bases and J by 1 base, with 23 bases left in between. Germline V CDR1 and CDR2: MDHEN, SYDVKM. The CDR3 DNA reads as TGTGCCAGCAGTCCTTACGTCAGCGGAGCAGCGGTTAACTATGGCTACACCTTC. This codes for CASSPYVSGAAVNYGYTF.

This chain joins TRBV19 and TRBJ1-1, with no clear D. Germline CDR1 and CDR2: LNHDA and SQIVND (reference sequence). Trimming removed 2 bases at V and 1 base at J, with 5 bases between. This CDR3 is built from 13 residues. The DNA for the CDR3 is TGTGCCAGTAGTATAAGCTGGAACACTGAAGCTTTCTTT. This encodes CASSISWNTEAFF.

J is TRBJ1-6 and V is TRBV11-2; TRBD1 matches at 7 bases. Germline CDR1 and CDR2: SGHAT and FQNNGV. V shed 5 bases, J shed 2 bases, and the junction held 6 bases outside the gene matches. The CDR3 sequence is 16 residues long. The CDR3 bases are TGTGCCAGCAGCCCGCAGGGGGGGACCTATAATTCACCCCTCCACTTT. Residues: CASSPQGGTYNSPLHF.

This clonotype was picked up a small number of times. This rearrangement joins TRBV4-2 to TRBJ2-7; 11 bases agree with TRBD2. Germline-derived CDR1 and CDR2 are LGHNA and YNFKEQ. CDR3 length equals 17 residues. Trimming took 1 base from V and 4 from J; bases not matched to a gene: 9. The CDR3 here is CASSQGVGSGGGYEQYF. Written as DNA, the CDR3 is TGTGCCAGCAGCCAAGGGGTTGGTAGCGGGGGGGGGTACGAGCAGTACTTC.

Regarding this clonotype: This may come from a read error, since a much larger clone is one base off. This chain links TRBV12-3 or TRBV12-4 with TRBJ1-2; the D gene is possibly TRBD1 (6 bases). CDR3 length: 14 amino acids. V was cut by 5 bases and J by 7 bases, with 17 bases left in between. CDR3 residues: CASSPQGTCGGYTF. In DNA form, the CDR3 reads TGTGCCAGCAGTCCCCAGGGGACGTGCGGTGGCTACACCTTC.

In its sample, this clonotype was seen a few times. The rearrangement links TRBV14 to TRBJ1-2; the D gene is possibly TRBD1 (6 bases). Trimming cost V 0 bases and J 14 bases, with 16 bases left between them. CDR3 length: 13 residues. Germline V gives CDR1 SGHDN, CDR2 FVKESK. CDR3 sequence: CASSQDPTGPKTF. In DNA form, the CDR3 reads TGTGCCAGCAGCCAAGACCCGACAGGTCCCAAGACCTTC.

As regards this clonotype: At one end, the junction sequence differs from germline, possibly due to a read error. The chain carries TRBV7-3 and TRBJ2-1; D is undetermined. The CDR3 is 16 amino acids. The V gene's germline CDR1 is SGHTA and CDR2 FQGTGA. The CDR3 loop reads CASNLKSHNIANEQFF. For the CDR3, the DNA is TGTGCCAGCAACTTAAAGTCACACAACATTGCCAATGAGCAGTTCTTC.

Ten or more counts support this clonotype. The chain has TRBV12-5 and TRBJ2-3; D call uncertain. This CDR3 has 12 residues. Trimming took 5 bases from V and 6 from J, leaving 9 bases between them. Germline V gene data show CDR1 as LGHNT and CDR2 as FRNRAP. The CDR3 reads CASGISKDTQYF. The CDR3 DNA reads TGTGCTAGTGGTATCTCGAAGGATACGCAGTATTTT.

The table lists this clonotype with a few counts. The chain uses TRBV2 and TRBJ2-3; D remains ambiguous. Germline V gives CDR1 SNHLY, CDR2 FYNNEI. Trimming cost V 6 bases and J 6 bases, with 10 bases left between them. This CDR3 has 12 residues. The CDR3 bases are TGTGCCAGCAGCGTCCGCAGGGATACGCAGTATTTT. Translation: CASSVRRDTQYF.

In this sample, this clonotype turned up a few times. The CDR3 loop reads CSSRETNEKLFF. The CDR3 DNA reads TGCAGCTCCCGGGAGACTAATGAAAAACTGTTTTTT. V and J are TRBV29-1 and TRBJ1-4; D is unclear. V shed 8 bases and J shed 2 bases, with 9 bases lying between them. CDR1 is SQVTM and CDR2 is ANQGSEA in the germline V gene. The CDR3 is 12 residues long.

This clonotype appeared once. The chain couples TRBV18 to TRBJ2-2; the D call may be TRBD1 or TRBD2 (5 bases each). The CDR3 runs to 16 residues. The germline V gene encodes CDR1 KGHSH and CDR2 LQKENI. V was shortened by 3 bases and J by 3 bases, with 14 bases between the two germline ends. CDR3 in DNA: TGTGCCAGCTCACCTCGAAGGCAGGGACACACCGGGGAGCTGTTTTTT. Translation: CASSPRRQGHTGELFF.

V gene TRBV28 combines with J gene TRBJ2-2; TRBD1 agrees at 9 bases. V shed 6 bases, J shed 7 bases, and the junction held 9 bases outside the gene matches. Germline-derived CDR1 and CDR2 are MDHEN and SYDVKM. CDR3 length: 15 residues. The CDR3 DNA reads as TGTGCCAGCAGACCCACAGGGGGCCTTAACGGGGAGCTGTTTTTT. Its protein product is CASRPTGGLNGELFF. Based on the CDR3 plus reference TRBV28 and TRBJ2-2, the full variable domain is DVKVTQSSRYLVKRTGEKVFLECVQDMDHENMFWYRQDPGLGLRLIYFSYDVKMKEKGDIPEGYSVSREKKERFSLILESASTNQTSMYLCASRPTGGLNGELFFGEGSRLTVL.

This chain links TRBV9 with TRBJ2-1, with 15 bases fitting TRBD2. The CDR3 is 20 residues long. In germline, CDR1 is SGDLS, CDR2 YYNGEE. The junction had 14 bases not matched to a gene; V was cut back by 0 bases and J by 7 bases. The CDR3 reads CASSVDINPGLAGGGNEQFF. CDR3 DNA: TGTGCCAGCAGCGTAGATATAAACCCGGGACTAGCGGGGGGTGGGAATGAGCAGTTCTTC.

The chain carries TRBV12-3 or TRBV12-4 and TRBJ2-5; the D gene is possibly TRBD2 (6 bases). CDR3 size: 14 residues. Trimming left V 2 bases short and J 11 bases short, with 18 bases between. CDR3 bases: TGTGCCAGCAGTTTACAGGGAGGTCGCAATGAGCAGTACTTC. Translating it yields CASSLQGGRNEQYF.

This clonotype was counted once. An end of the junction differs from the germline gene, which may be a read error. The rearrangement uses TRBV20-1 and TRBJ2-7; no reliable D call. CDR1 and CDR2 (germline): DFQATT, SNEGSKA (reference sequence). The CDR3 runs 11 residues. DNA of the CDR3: TGCAGTGCTAGAGACCTAGGACCATTAGTGTTC. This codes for CSARDLGPLVF.

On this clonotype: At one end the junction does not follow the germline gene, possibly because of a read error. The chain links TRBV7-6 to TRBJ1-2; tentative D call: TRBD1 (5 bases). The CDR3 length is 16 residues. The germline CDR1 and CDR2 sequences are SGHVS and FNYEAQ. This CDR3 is CASSTRPQARFYGYTF. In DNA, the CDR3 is TGTGCCAGCAGCACGCGACCACAGGCCCGCTTCTATGGTTACACCTTC.